Shown below are 21 T cell receptor beta chains from a single sample sequenced in a study of vaccination effects on CD4 cells after COVID-19. No antigens are known for them. Profiling relied on immunoSEQ multiplex PCR, and the TCRdb table lists in-frame clones only, not all of them. The sample records fewer than 65,000 clones, roughly 76% being singletons. Viral peptide pools were used in the ViraFEST assay to expand antigen-specific CD4+ T cells, and sequencing came afterward. Culturing for roughly 9 days preceded CD4+ T cell isolation. The sample consisted of CD4+ T cells from PBMCs cultured with HCoV-229E spike peptides, taken before COVID-19 vaccination. All receptors come from a human donor who received a COVID-19 vaccine.

The rearrangement uses TRBV10-1 and TRBJ1-1; 8 positions agree with TRBD1. V gave up 3 bases and J gave up 5 bases; unmatched junction bases: 2. The CDR3 is made up of 13 amino acids. Germline V gene data show CDR1 as WNHNN and CDR2 as SYGVQD (reference sequence). For the CDR3, the DNA is TGCGCCAGCAGTGACAGGGGGCCAACTGAAGCTTTCTTT. The encoded protein is CASSDRGPTEAFF.

This clone was detected only a few times. The chain joins TRBV6-5 to TRBJ2-7, with D possibly TRBD1 on 5 matching bases. From germline, CDR1 is MNHEY and CDR2 SVGAGI. V gave up 5 bases and J gave up 1 base, with 12 bases separating them. This CDR3 is built from 14 residues. The CDR3 region has the DNA TGTGCCAGCAGTAGCCGAGACAGTTCCTACGAGCAGTACGTC. Its translation: CASSSRDSSYEQYV.

This chain connects TRBV19 to TRBJ2-1; 10 nucleotides agree with TRBD2. The CDR3 runs 18 residues. Germline CDR1 and CDR2: LNHDA and SQIVND (reference sequence). V trimming: 5 bases; J trimming: 5 bases; junction bases outside the gene matches: 15. The CDR3 region has the DNA TGTGCCAGTAGTCCGCAACGACCGGGACTAGCGAGGAACAATGAGCAGTTCTTC. Translation gives CASSPQRPGLARNNEQFF. The variable domain in full, completed from reference TRBV19 and TRBJ2-1, reads DGGITQSPKYLFRKEGQNVTLSCEQNLNHDAMYWYRQDPGQGLRLIYYSQIVNDFQKGDIAEGYSVSREKKESFPLTVTSAQKNPTAFYLCASSPQRPGLARNNEQFFGPGTRLTVL.

The CDR3 sequence: CASNRAPPDTQYF. The CDR3 region has the DNA TGTGCCAGCAATCGGGCGCCCCCAGATACGCAGTATTTT. V is TRBV7-9 and J is TRBJ2-3; D is unresolved. CDR3 length equals 13 residues. Trimming left V 7 bases short and J 4 bases short, with 12 bases between. Germline values: CDR1 SEHNR, CDR2 FQNEAQ (reference sequence).

V gene TRBV6-5 combines with J gene TRBJ2-1, with a weak D call TRBD1 (5 bases). The CDR3 is 14 amino acids. Looked up from germline, CDR1 is MNHEY and CDR2 is SVGAGI. The germline V and J ends were trimmed by 6 bases and 0 bases, with 9 bases remaining between them. CDR3 in DNA: TGTGCCAGCAGAGACAGAAGCTCCTACAATGAGCAGTTCTTC. Translation: CASRDRSSYNEQFF.

The chain uses TRBV6-5 and TRBJ2-2; 7 nucleotides align to TRBD2. V was clipped by 6 bases and J by 4 bases; unmatched bases: 2. The CDR3 has 13 amino acids. The germline CDR1 and CDR2 sequences are MNHEY and SVGAGI. In DNA, the CDR3 is TGTGCCAGCAGAGGGAGGGGCACCGGGGAGCTGTTTTTT. Translated: CASRGRGTGELFF.

The table lists this clone with a few counts. The chain is built from TRBV18 and TRBJ2-2, with D perhaps matching TRBD1 (5 bases). The V end was cut by 3 bases, the J end by 1 base, with 9 bases between. The CDR3 is 15 residues long. CDR1 is KGHSH and CDR2 is LQKENI in the germline V gene. The chain's CDR3 is CASSPPDKNTGELFF. The CDR3, as DNA: TGTGCCAGCTCACCCCCGGACAAGAACACCGGGGAGCTGTTTTTT. Variable domain in full (rest from reference TRBV18 and TRBJ2-2): NAGVMQNPRHLVRRRGQEARLRCSPMKGHSHVYWYRQLPEEGLKFMVYLQKENIIDESGMPKERFSAEFPKEGPSILRIQQVVRGDSAAYFCASSPPDKNTGELFFGEGSRLTVL.

This clone was detected only a few times. This chain uses TRBV5-5 with TRBJ1-2; D remains ambiguous. Per the germline V gene, CDR1 is SGHKS and CDR2 is YYEKEE (reference sequence). The V end was cut by 6 bases, the J end by 3 bases, with 15 bases between. This CDR3 contains 14 residues. Here the CDR3 DNA reads TGTGCCAGCATCTTCGGCGTAGATGACTATGGCTACACCTTC. As protein: CASIFGVDDYGYTF.

The chain carries TRBV4-1 and TRBJ1-1; D is unclear. This CDR3 spans 14 amino acids. V dropped 0 bases and J dropped 2 bases, with 7 bases sitting between them. Germline V lookup: CDR1 MGHRA, CDR2 YSYEKL. CDR3 sequence reads: CASSQDGRNTEAFF. CDR3 nucleotide sequence: TGCGCCAGCAGCCAAGATGGAAGAAACACTGAAGCTTTCTTT.

The chain carries TRBV10-3 and TRBJ1-1; unclear D gene. There are 14 residues in the CDR3. V was trimmed by 2 bases and J by 5 bases, leaving 12 bases between them. Germline V gene sequence: CDR1 ENHRY, CDR2 SYGVKD. The CDR3 region has the DNA TGTGCCATCAGTGAGAGGACCCTAGGGACTGAAGCTTTCTTT. Translated: CAISERTLGTEAFF.

This chain uses TRBV4-1 with TRBJ2-2; TRBD2 matches 15 bases. In germline, CDR1 is MGHRA, CDR2 YSYEKL. This CDR3 has 18 residues. After removal of 3 bases from V and 4 bases from J, the junction contained 6 bases not matched to a gene. The CDR3 region has the DNA TGCGCCAGCAGCCAGGGACTAGCGGGGGGAAGGATCACCGGGGAGCTGTTTTTT. Protein: CASSQGLAGGRITGELFF.

V gene TRBV14 combines with J gene TRBJ2-1, with 7 bases fitting TRBD2. V shed 5 bases, J shed 2 bases, and the junction held 9 bases outside the gene matches. The germline CDR1 and CDR2 sequences are SGHDN and FVKESK. The CDR3 runs 16 residues. The CDR3 DNA reads as TGTGCCAGCAGCTCTAGGGGTCGGGGGGCCTACAATGAGCAGTTCTTC. Its translation is CASSSRGRGAYNEQFF.

The chain couples TRBV19 to TRBJ1-1; weak D call: TRBD1 (6 bases). Germline V gene sequence: CDR1 LNHDA, CDR2 SQIVND (reference sequence). V lost 6 bases, J lost 4 bases, and 18 bases lay in between. CDR3 length: 15 residues. CDR3 amino acids: CASSPYRAGTTEAFF. Here the CDR3 DNA reads TGTGCCAGTAGCCCTTACAGGGCGGGGACCACTGAAGCTTTCTTT.

This chain links TRBV7-2 with TRBJ2-1, with D hard to call. V dropped 4 bases and J dropped 5 bases, with 9 bases sitting between them. Germline CDR1 is SGHTA and CDR2 is FQGNSA. CDR3 length equals 13 residues. The CDR3 DNA is TGTGCCAGCAGCTCGACCCCCGACAATGAGCAGTTCTTC. Translating it yields CASSSTPDNEQFF.

The CDR3 DNA reads as TGTGCCACCAGTGATTTAGGCCAGGGGACGAGCGAGCAGTTCTTC. Its protein is CATSDLGQGTSEQFF. The gene calls are TRBV24-1 and TRBJ2-1; weak D call: TRBD1 (6 bases). The CDR3 sequence is 15 residues long. From germline, CDR1 is KGHDR and CDR2 SFDVKD. V was clipped by 1 base and J by 10 bases, with 16 bases between them.

The chain uses TRBV28 and TRBJ1-2; D gene uncertain. CDR1 and CDR2 from the germline V gene are MDHEN and SYDVKM. The CDR3 length is 14 residues. V was shortened by 4 bases and J by 0 bases, with 9 bases between the two germline ends. As DNA, the CDR3 is TGTGCCAGCAGTTCCCACATGTCTAACTATGGCTACACCTTC. Its translation: CASSSHMSNYGYTF.

This clone was observed a few times. V gene TRBV6-5 combines with J gene TRBJ1-1; D gene uncertain. CDR1 and CDR2 (germline): MNHEY, SVGAGI. The CDR3 is made up of 13 amino acids. The V end was cut by 4 bases, the J end by 4 bases, with 10 bases between. The CDR3 is CASSLGVGTEAFF. The CDR3 DNA sequence: TGTGCCAGCAGTTTAGGTGTAGGCACTGAAGCTTTCTTT.

The chain combines TRBV5-1 with TRBJ2-2, with D perhaps matching TRBD2 (6 bases). V gave up 2 bases and J gave up 6 bases, with 14 bases separating them. The CDR3 is 15 residues long. Germline V lookup: CDR1 SGHRS, CDR2 YFSETQ. The CDR3 here is CASSFYAGLAGELFF. As DNA, the CDR3 is TGCGCCAGCAGCTTTTACGCGGGGTTAGCCGGGGAGCTGTTTTTT. The full variable domain, in which reference TRBV5-1 and TRBJ2-2 provide the parts outside the CDR3, is KAGVTQTPRYLIKTRGQQVTLSCSPISGHRSVSWYQQTPGQGLQFLFEYFSETQRNKGNFPGRFSGRQFSNSRSEMNVSTLELGDSALYLCASSFYAGLAGELFFGEGSRLTVL.

The genes are TRBV5-1 and TRBJ2-5; 9 positions match TRBD1. CDR1 and CDR2 from the germline V gene are SGHRS and YFSETQ. This CDR3 region has 13 residues. Trimming at V came to 4 bases and at J to 5 bases, leaving 3 bases not matched to a gene. CDR3 region: CASSNRGQETQYF. The CDR3 nucleotides are TGCGCCAGCAGCAACAGGGGGCAGGAGACCCAGTACTTC.

The rearrangement links TRBV5-4 to TRBJ2-3, with 8 bases that match TRBD1. J lost 5 bases, V lost 4 bases, and 9 bases had no gene match. Germline CDR1 SGHNT, CDR2 YYREEE (reference sequence). This CDR3 has 15 residues. For the CDR3, the DNA is TGTGCCAGCAGCGGGGGGACAGGCGGGCGAGATACGCAGTATTTT. This translates into CASSGGTGGRDTQYF.

This chain connects TRBV6-2 or TRBV6-3 to TRBJ2-7, with a tentative D call TRBD2 (5 bases). The germline CDR1 and CDR2 sequences are MNHEY and SVGEGT. There are 15 residues in the CDR3. The ends were cut back, 2 bases at V and 0 bases at J, with 11 bases in the middle. The CDR3 DNA follows: TGTGCCAGCAGTTACAAGGGAAGCGGCTCCTACGAGCAGTACGTC. Amino acids: CASSYKGSGSYEQYV.